A single sample is the source of the 8 T cell receptor beta chains below, sequenced in a study of cytomegalovirus exposure and HLA in healthy donors. 13 Jbeta primers and 60 Vbeta primers were used for the PCR. The data were produced by immunoSEQ multiplex PCR, yet TCRdb's version contains in-frame clones alone and is incomplete. The sample includes 150,000 to 200,000 clones, roughly three quarters seen only once; the top ten take 2.5% to 4%. The sequenced material came from PBMCs. The receptors were gathered from a woman aged 45-60 years in good health and CMV-seropositive.

This clone is a singleton in its sample. The rearrangement links TRBV19 to TRBJ1-1; TRBD1 matches at 8 bases. The CDR3 contains 14 residues. Unmatched junction bases numbered 6, after V lost 9 bases and J lost 0 bases. From germline, CDR1 is LNHDA and CDR2 SQIVND (reference sequence). CDR3 loop: CASWTGSLNTEAFF. In DNA, the CDR3 is TGTGCCAGCTGGACAGGGTCCCTGAACACTGAAGCTTTCTTT.

J is TRBJ1-2 and V is TRBV25-1, with TRBD1 matching 8 bases. Germline V gives CDR1 MGHDK, CDR2 SYGVNS. After removal of 6 bases from V and 5 bases from J, the junction contained 8 bases not matched to a gene. CDR3 length: 14 amino acids. CDR3 residues: CASRQGVGPYGYTF. The CDR3 nucleotides read TGTGCCAGCAGACAGGGGGTCGGGCCTTATGGCTACACCTTC.

The rearrangement links TRBV5-4 to TRBJ2-7; TRBD1 might be the D (5 bases). This CDR3 region has 15 residues. Per the germline V gene, CDR1 is SGHNT and CDR2 is YYREEE (reference sequence). V lost 2 bases to trimming and J lost 5 bases, with 17 bases between them. CDR3 sequence: CASSFQIGRAHEQYF. CDR3 DNA: TGTGCCAGCAGCTTCCAGATTGGCAGGGCGCACGAGCAGTACTTC.

The chain combines TRBV30 with TRBJ1-3; 7 bases map to TRBD1. This CDR3 region has 15 residues. The J segment lost 0 bases and the V segment lost 5 bases, leaving 7 bases of the junction unmatched. From germline, CDR1 is GTSNPN and CDR2 SVGIG (reference sequence). The chain's CDR3 is CAWAGTAPSGNTIYF. The DNA for the CDR3 is TGTGCCTGGGCCGGGACAGCACCCTCTGGAAACACCATATATTTT.

This clone occurred once. The CDR3 nucleotides are TGCGCCAGCAGCCTCACACAGGGAGACTACAATGAGCAGTTCTTC. Protein: CASSLTQGDYNEQFF. This rearrangement joins TRBV5-1 to TRBJ2-1, with D perhaps TRBD1 (6 bases). V was trimmed by 4 bases and J by 3 bases, leaving 14 bases between them. Germline loops: CDR1 SGHRS, CDR2 YFSETQ. The CDR3 sequence is 15 residues long.

This chain connects TRBV14 to TRBJ1-3; D possibly corresponds to TRBD1 (5 bases). This CDR3 is built from 16 residues. Trimming took off 0 bases at V and 3 bases at J, with 12 bases between the two ends. Per germline, CDR1 SGHDN and CDR2 FVKESK. This chain's CDR3 is CASSQDSARVGNTIYF. CDR3 nucleotide sequence: TGTGCCAGCAGCCAAGATTCCGCCAGGGTTGGAAACACCATATATTTT.

This clone was picked up one time. DNA of the CDR3: TGTGCCAGTAGCCCACCGGGACTAGCGACCTACAATGAGCAGTTCTTC. It yields the protein CASSPPGLATYNEQFF. This rearrangement joins TRBV19 to TRBJ2-1; TRBD2 agrees at 10 bases. Germline trimming cut 6 bases from V and 2 bases from J; bases unmatched to any gene: 7. The germline V gene encodes CDR1 LNHDA and CDR2 SQIVND (reference sequence). The CDR3 covers 16 residues.

This clone was recorded a few times. The genes are TRBV30 and TRBJ1-1; a possible D gene is TRBD1 (6 bases). Looked up from germline, CDR1 is GTSNPN and CDR2 is SVGIG (reference sequence). The V gene lost 3 bases and the J gene lost 1 base, with 12 bases spanning the gap. This CDR3 is 14 amino acids long. The CDR3 loop is CAWSSDRTNTEAFF. The CDR3 DNA sequence: TGTGCCTGGAGCTCCGACAGGACGAACACTGAAGCTTTCTTT.